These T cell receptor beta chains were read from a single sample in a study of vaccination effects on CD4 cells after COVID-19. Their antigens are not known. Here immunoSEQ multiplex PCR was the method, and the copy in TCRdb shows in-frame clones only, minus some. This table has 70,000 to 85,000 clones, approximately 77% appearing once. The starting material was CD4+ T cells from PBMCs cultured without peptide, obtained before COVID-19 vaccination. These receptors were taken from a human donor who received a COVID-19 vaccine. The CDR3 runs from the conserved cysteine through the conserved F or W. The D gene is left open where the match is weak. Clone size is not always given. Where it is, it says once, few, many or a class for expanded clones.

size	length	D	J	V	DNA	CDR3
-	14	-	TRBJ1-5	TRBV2	TGTGCCAGCAGTGAATCCCTGTCCAATCAGCCCCAGCATTTT	CASSESLSNQPQHF
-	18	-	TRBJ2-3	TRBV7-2	TGTGCCAGCAGCTTAGATTTAATGGCGGGGGGGGACAGGAATACGCAGTATTTT	CASSLDLMAGGDRNTQYF
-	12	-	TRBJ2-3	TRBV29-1	TGCAGCGTTGGGGTACAGGCAGATACGCAGTATTTT	CSVGVQADTQYF
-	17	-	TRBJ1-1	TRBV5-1	TGCGCCAGCAGCTTGCCTCGGGACGGACCAATGAACACTGAAGCTTTCTTT	CASSLPRDGPMNTEAFF
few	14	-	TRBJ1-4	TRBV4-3	TGCGCCAGCAGCCCGACAGCAACTAATGAAAAACTGTTTTTT	CASSPTATNEKLFF
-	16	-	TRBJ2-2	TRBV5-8	TGTGCCAGCAGCTTCGGGGGGCGAGGGAACACCGGGGAGCTGTTTTTT	CASSFGGRGNTGELFF
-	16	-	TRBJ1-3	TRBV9	TGTGCCAGCAGCGTAGGATCGGCCCGCTCTGGAAACACCATATATTTT	CASSVGSARSGNTIYF
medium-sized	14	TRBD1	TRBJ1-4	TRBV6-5	TGTGCCAGCAGTTCGGGACAGGACGCTGAAAAACTGTTTTTT	CASSSGQDAEKLFF
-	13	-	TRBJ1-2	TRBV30	TGTGCCTGGAGTGTCTCCGGCTTAGGAGGCTACACCTTC	CAWSVSGLGGYTF
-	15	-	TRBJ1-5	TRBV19	TGTGCCAGTAGCGGACGGGCTTATAGCAATCAGCCCCAGCATTTT	CASSGRAYSNQPQHF
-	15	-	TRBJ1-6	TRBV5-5	TGTGCCAGCAGCTTGGTTCAGGGTGGGGATTCACCCCTCCACTTT	CASSLVQGGDSPLHF
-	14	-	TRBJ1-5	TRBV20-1	TGCAGTGCTAGTATTTCAGCTAGCAATCAGCCCCAGCATTTT	CSASISASNQPQHF
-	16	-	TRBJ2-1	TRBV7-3	TGTGCCAGCAGTCAACCGGGACACGGCTCCTACAATGAGCAGTTCTTC	CASSQPGHGSYNEQFF
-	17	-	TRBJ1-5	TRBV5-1	TGCGCCAGCAGCTCAACTTACCCAGGGAGTGTAGATCAGCCCCAGCATTTT	CASSSTYPGSVDQPQHF
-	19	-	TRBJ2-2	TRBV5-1	TGCGCCAGCAGCTTGTCGGGTGGGGCCGCATCTCAAGATACCGGGGAGCTGTTTTTT	CASSLSGGAASQDTGELFF